The 30 T cell receptor beta chains below all came from one sample that was sequenced in a study of T-cell reconstitution after alpha-beta-depleted transplantation in children. During its preparation, the TCRbeta library received unique molecular identifiers. TCRdb redid the calling of the PCR reads with MiXCR, one entry per CDR3 protein. The sample yields hundreds of thousands of distinct CDR3 sequences, about 23% seen once. The specimen comprised PBMCs, sampled before TCRalphabeta/CD19-depleted stem cell transplant. These receptors all stem from a girl aged 2-9 years with Fanconi anemia, due to receive a stem cell transplant.

This clonotype was seen a few times. V usage is TRBV10-3 and J usage is TRBJ2-5, with TRBD2 as a possible D gene (6 bases). The CDR3 runs 13 residues. The germline CDR1 and CDR2 sequences are ENHRY and SYGVKD. The germline V and J ends were trimmed by 4 bases and 5 bases, with 11 bases remaining between them. This chain's CDR3 is CAISGGGRETQYF. The CDR3 DNA sequence: TGTGCCATCAGTGGCGGAGGGAGGGAGACCCAGTACTTC.

This clonotype has a count of ten or more. The conserved closing phenylalanine or tryptophan is absent in this CDR3, likely reflecting a read error. CDR3 sequence reads: CSVESADTKGLGAFS. The DNA for the CDR3 is TGCAGCGTTGAGTCGGCGGACACCAAGGGGTTAGGGGCTTTCTCT. The rearrangement uses TRBV29-1 and TRBJ1-1; possibly TRBD1 for D (5 bases). From germline, CDR1 is SQVTM and CDR2 ANQGSEA. The CDR3 is 15 amino acids. Trimming pared 3 bases from V and 11 bases from J, leaving 25 bases between.

The chain couples TRBV20-1 to TRBJ2-3, with 10 nucleotides matching TRBD2. The CDR3 is 15 residues long. Germline CDR1 and CDR2: DFQATT and SNEGSKA (reference sequence). Trimming removed 6 bases from V and 2 bases from J; junction bases left unmatched: 8. The CDR3 DNA reads as TGCAGTGCAACGGGACTAGCGAAGTTCACAGATACGCAGTATTTT. Translated: CSATGLAKFTDTQYF.

The sample holds many counts of this clonotype. The chain couples TRBV29-1 to TRBJ2-2, with 12 positions matching TRBD1. V shed 5 bases and J 7 bases; nucleotides not matched to a gene: 14. Germline V gives CDR1 SQVTM, CDR2 ANQGSEA. The CDR3 has 17 residues. The DNA for the CDR3 is TGCAGCGTTTTCCCGGGACAGGGGGCCCAAAGAGGCGGGGAGCTGTTTTTT. It translates to CSVFPGQGAQRGGELFF.

This clonotype appeared a few times. The V call is TRBV6-5, the J call TRBJ2-1; no clear D gene. V was pared by 4 bases and J by 7 bases, with 17 bases between. The CDR3 loop spans 15 amino acids. Per the germline V gene, CDR1 is MNHEY and CDR2 is SVGAGI. The CDR3 sequence is CASSFFVGIGNEQFF. The CDR3 nucleotides are TGTGCCAGCAGTTTCTTTGTTGGGATTGGGAATGAGCAGTTCTTC.

This clonotype was detected ten times or more. This sequence joins TRBV18 and TRBJ1-1; D not certain. CDR1 KGHSH and CDR2 LQKENI come from the germline V gene. With 6 bases removed from V and 5 bases from J, the gap between germline ends came to 16 bases. The CDR3 totals 14 residues. The CDR3 nucleotides are TGTGCCAGCTCCGTAAAGGCTGGAAGGACTGAAGCTTTCTTT. Its translation: CASSVKAGRTEAFF.

V is TRBV5-5 and J is TRBJ2-1; 11 bases agree with TRBD2. The CDR3 loop spans 17 amino acids. V dropped 1 base and J dropped 0; count of bases not matched to a gene: 3. CDR1 and CDR2 (germline): SGHKS, YYEKEE (reference sequence). CDR3 in DNA: TGTGCCAGCAGCTTGATTAGCGGGAGGGCCTCCTACAATGAGCAGTTCTTC. It codes for CASSLISGRASYNEQFF. Variable domain in full (rest from reference TRBV5-5 and TRBJ2-1): DAGVTQSPTHLIKTRGQQVTLRCSPISGHKSVSWYQQVLGQGPQFIFQYYEKEERGRGNFPDRFSARQFPNYSSELNVNALLLGDSALYLCASSLISGRASYNEQFFGPGTRLTVL.

V usage is TRBV29-1 and J usage is TRBJ2-1; 14 nucleotides agree with TRBD2. Per the germline V gene, CDR1 is SQVTM and CDR2 is ANQGSEA. Losses at the gene ends were 3 bases for V and 8 bases for J; bases not matched to a gene: 15. CDR3 length: 18 amino acids. This chain's CDR3 is CSVDRLSTSGRAKDEQFF. The CDR3 DNA reads TGCAGCGTTGACAGATTGTCGACTAGCGGGAGGGCCAAGGATGAGCAGTTCTTC.

This clonotype was recorded many times. V is TRBV10-3 and J is TRBJ2-5; D might be TRBD1 or TRBD2, each matching 5 bases. CDR1 ENHRY and CDR2 SYGVKD come from the germline V gene. The CDR3 totals 13 residues. V was clipped by 10 bases and J by 5 bases, with 17 bases between them. The CDR3 loop is CATYGTAGETQYF. CDR3 coding DNA: TGTGCCACCTACGGGACGGCAGGCGAGACCCAGTACTTC.

This rearrangement joins TRBV19 to TRBJ2-1; 11 bases map to TRBD2. The V segment lost 5 bases and the J segment 2 bases; nucleotides outside the gene matches: 5. There are 16 residues in the CDR3. Germline V gene data show CDR1 as LNHDA and CDR2 as SQIVND (reference sequence). The CDR3 loop is CASSGYSGGAYNEQFF. CDR3 in DNA: TGTGCCAGTAGTGGGTATAGCGGGGGGGCCTACAATGAGCAGTTCTTC.

This clonotype showed up just a few times. This chain uses TRBV6-1 with TRBJ2-1, with 8 bases that match TRBD2. The CDR3 extends over 16 amino acids. Germline V gene data show CDR1 as MNHNS and CDR2 as SASEGT. Germline trimming cut 7 bases from V and 10 bases from J; bases unmatched to any gene: 18. Here the CDR3 reads CASTRPNYSGEGEQFF. In DNA, the CDR3 is TGTGCCAGCACGAGGCCAAATTATAGCGGGGAGGGAGAGCAGTTCTTC.

The rearrangement joins TRBV7-6 to TRBJ2-5; D is perhaps TRBD1 or TRBD2 (5 bases each). Germline-derived CDR1 and CDR2 are SGHVS and FNYEAQ. The CDR3 length is 12 residues. The V and J ends lost 6 bases and 5 bases respectively, with 10 bases between them. DNA for the CDR3: TGTGCCAGCAGGGGGCCGGGGGAGACCCAGTACTTC. Protein sequence: CASRGPGETQYF.

This clonotype was picked up many times. The chain employs TRBV25-1 and TRBJ2-6; TRBD1 or TRBD2 may be the D gene (5 bases each). CDR1 and CDR2 (germline): MGHDK, SYGVNS. V lost 2 bases to trimming and J lost 3 bases, with 20 bases between them. CDR3 length: 19 amino acids. The CDR3 protein is CASSEGGLAFPSGANVLTF. The CDR3 coding sequence is TGTGCCAGCAGTGAAGGGGGTCTAGCCTTCCCGAGTGGGGCCAACGTCCTGACTTTC.

The table lists this clonotype with many counts. The J gene is TRBJ2-1, the V gene TRBV7-3, with 11 positions matching TRBD2. Germline loops: CDR1 SGHTA, CDR2 FQGTGA. Unmatched junction bases numbered 2, after V lost 4 bases and J lost 9 bases. The CDR3 contains 13 residues. CDR3 coding DNA: TGTGCCAGCAGCTGGACTAGCGGGCGTGAGCAGTTCTTC. Translating gives CASSWTSGREQFF.

The rearrangement uses TRBV29-1 and TRBJ2-5; tentative D call: TRBD1 (6 bases). CDR1 is SQVTM and CDR2 is ANQGSEA in the germline V gene. The CDR3 spans 15 residues. The V end lost 8 bases, the J end lost 4 bases, and 23 bases lay between the germline ends. The CDR3 bases are TGCAGCTATCGCTCTTTAGGGGGACGAGGAGAGACCCAGTACTTC. Protein sequence: CSYRSLGGRGETQYF.

This clonotype has ten or more counts. V is TRBV5-1 and J is TRBJ2-7, with D possibly TRBD2 on 5 matching bases. Germline CDR1 SGHRS, CDR2 YFSETQ. Deletions cut 0 bases from V and 3 bases from J, with 10 bases between. The CDR3 consists of 14 residues. CDR3 coding DNA: TGCGCCAGCAGCTTGGAAGGTCGGGGCTACGAGCAGTACTTC. Residues: CASSLEGRGYEQYF. Filled out from reference TRBV5-1 and TRBJ2-7, the complete variable domain reads KAGVTQTPRYLIKTRGQQVTLSCSPISGHRSVSWYQQTPGQGLQFLFEYFSETQRNKGNFPGRFSGRQFSNSRSEMNVSTLELGDSALYLCASSLEGRGYEQYFGPGTRLTVT.

This clonotype was picked up many times. The gene calls are TRBV25-1 and TRBJ1-1; D uncertain. Germline loops: CDR1 MGHDK, CDR2 SYGVNS. Trimming took off 4 bases at V and 0 bases at J, with 9 bases between the two ends. The CDR3 runs to 14 residues. CDR3: CASSAGPLNTEAFF. Written as DNA, the CDR3 is TGTGCCAGCAGTGCCGGACCTTTGAACACTGAAGCTTTCTTT.

V gene TRBV5-1 combines with J gene TRBJ1-1, with TRBD1 as a possible D gene (5 bases). CDR1 SGHRS and CDR2 YFSETQ come from the germline V gene. The V end was cut by 0 bases, the J end by 4 bases, with 13 bases between. The CDR3 sequence is 15 residues long. The CDR3 sequence is CASSLDLSGGTEAFF. DNA for the CDR3: TGCGCCAGCAGCTTGGACTTGAGCGGGGGCACTGAAGCTTTCTTT.

This clonotype has a count of ten or more. This chain connects TRBV20-1 to TRBJ1-4, with D hard to call. The CDR3 is 13 amino acids. Germline V gene data show CDR1 as DFQATT and CDR2 as SNEGSKA (reference sequence). V shed 3 bases and J shed 6 bases, with 11 bases lying between them. CDR3 nucleotides: TGCAGTGCTAGCCCGACTGGGGATGAAAAACTGTTTTTT. Residues: CSASPTGDEKLFF.

The chain links TRBV20-1 to TRBJ2-5; perhaps TRBD1 as D (6 bases). CDR3 length equals 14 residues. Germline CDR1 is DFQATT and CDR2 is SNEGSKA (reference sequence). V gave up 5 bases and J gave up 4 bases, with 17 bases separating them. The CDR3 reads CSASHSTGLETQYF. Here the CDR3 DNA reads TGCAGTGCTTCCCACTCGACAGGTCTAGAGACCCAGTACTTC.

This clonotype was seen more than once but under ten times. The chain joins TRBV11-2 to TRBJ2-1, with 8 bases that match TRBD2. After removal of 5 bases from V and 3 bases from J, the junction contained 15 bases not matched to a gene. Germline lookup yields CDR1 SGHAT and CDR2 FQNNGV. The CDR3 loop spans 18 amino acids. This CDR3 is CASSRLAGIAGYYNEQFF. The CDR3, as DNA: TGTGCCAGCAGCCGCCTCGCCGGAATAGCGGGATACTACAATGAGCAGTTCTTC.

Comments on this clonotype: One junction end disagrees with the germline gene, perhaps due to a read error. The rearrangement links TRBV18 to TRBJ2-1, with D possibly being TRBD2 (5 bases). This CDR3 comprises 16 residues. Germline-derived CDR1 and CDR2 are KGHSH and LQKENI. This CDR3 is CDSSPILASKFNEQFF. The CDR3 DNA reads as TGTGACAGCTCACCTATATTAGCGAGTAAGTTCAATGAGCAGTTCTTC.

The rearrangement uses TRBV6-6 and TRBJ1-1; possible D gene TRBD1, 6 bases. The CDR3 contains 11 residues. Trimming removed 4 bases at V and 11 bases at J, with 11 bases between. Germline V gene sequence: CDR1 MNHNY, CDR2 SVGAGI (reference sequence). The DNA for the CDR3 is TGTGCCAGCAGTTCTGAAGGGGGGGCTTTCTTT. It yields the protein CASSSEGGAFF.

This clonotype was counted many times. J is TRBJ2-7 and V is TRBV15, with D possibly matching TRBD1 (5 bases). V dropped 0 bases and J dropped 1 base, with 13 bases sitting between them. The CDR3 consists of 16 residues. Germline lookup yields CDR1 LNHNV and CDR2 YYDKDF (reference sequence). CDR3 in DNA: TGTGCCACCAGCAGAGATCGTGACAGACTGTCCTACGAGCAGTACTTC. This translates into CATSRDRDRLSYEQYF.

V gene TRBV20-1 combines with J gene TRBJ2-7; the D gene could be TRBD1 or TRBD2 (5 bases each). CDR3 length: 12 amino acids. Trimming left V 3 bases short and J 2 bases short, with 8 bases between. The germline gives CDR1 DFQATT, CDR2 SNEGSKA (reference sequence). The CDR3 coding sequence is TGCAGTGCTAGGTGGGGGACCTACGAGCAGTACTTC. Its translation is CSARWGTYEQYF.

The rearrangement joins TRBV5-1 to TRBJ2-1, with D unresolved. Germline V gene lookup returns CDR1 SGHRS and CDR2 YFSETQ. V was cut by 2 bases and J by 1 base, with 10 bases left in between. The CDR3 loop spans 15 amino acids. CDR3 loop: CASSLGRRSYNEQFF. CDR3 in DNA: TGCGCCAGCAGCTTAGGACGTCGATCCTACAATGAGCAGTTCTTC.

This clonotype was seen many times. The chain links TRBV7-3 to TRBJ2-3; no definite D call. CDR1 is SGHTA, CDR2 FQGTGA, per germline. Trimming took 1 base from V and 4 from J, leaving 6 bases between them. The CDR3 is 13 residues long. Here the CDR3 reads CASSLNGADTQYF. CDR3 in DNA: TGTGCCAGCAGCTTAAATGGGGCAGATACGCAGTATTTT.

This clonotype was observed a handful of times. The V and J genes are TRBV20-1 and TRBJ2-7; 7 bases line up with TRBD2. From germline, CDR1 is DFQATT and CDR2 SNEGSKA (reference sequence). The V segment lost 5 bases and the J segment 6 bases; nucleotides outside the gene matches: 16. The CDR3 loop spans 15 amino acids. This chain's CDR3 is CSAPPAGSGPVEQYF. Written as DNA, the CDR3 is TGCAGTGCTCCTCCCGCGGGTAGCGGGCCCGTCGAGCAGTACTTC.

This clonotype was seen ten or more times. The rearrangement links TRBV29-1 to TRBJ2-1, with 14 positions matching TRBD2. The trim removed 6 bases at V and 6 bases at J, leaving 16 bases unmatched. This CDR3 spans 18 amino acids. The germline V gene encodes CDR1 SQVTM and CDR2 ANQGSEA. The CDR3 region is CSVPRLAGGPWGSNEQFF. The CDR3 DNA follows: TGCAGCGTCCCTCGACTAGCGGGAGGGCCCTGGGGCAGCAATGAGCAGTTCTTC.

This clonotype appeared many times. The chain uses TRBV7-2 and TRBJ2-5; 8 bases line up with TRBD2. J lost 4 bases, V lost 2 bases, and 6 bases had no gene match. This CDR3 spans 15 amino acids. Looked up from germline, CDR1 is SGHTA and CDR2 is FQGNSA. The CDR3: CASSLRLAWGETQYF. The CDR3 nucleotides read TGTGCCAGCAGCTTAAGACTAGCGTGGGGAGAGACCCAGTACTTC. The whole variable domain, remainder taken from reference TRBV7-2 and TRBJ2-5, is GAGVSQSPSNKVTEKGKDVELRCDPISGHTALYWYRQSLGQGLEFLIYFQGNSAPDKSGLPSDRFSAERTGGSVSTLTIQRTQQEDSAVYLCASSLRLAWGETQYFGPGTRLLVL.